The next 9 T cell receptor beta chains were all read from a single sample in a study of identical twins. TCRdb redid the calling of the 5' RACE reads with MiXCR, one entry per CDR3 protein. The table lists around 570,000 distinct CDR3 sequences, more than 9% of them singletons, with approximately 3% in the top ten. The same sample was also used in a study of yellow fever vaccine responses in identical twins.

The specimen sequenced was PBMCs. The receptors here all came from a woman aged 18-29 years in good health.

The CDR3: CASSQDFRTATGPQHF. As DNA, the CDR3 is TGTGCCAGCAGCCAAGATTTTAGGACGGCCACTGGGCCCCAGCATTTT. The J gene is TRBJ1-5, the V gene TRBV3-1; the D is unclear. CDR1 LGHDT and CDR2 YNNKEL come from the germline V gene (reference sequence). CDR3 size: 16 residues. The V end was cut by 0 bases, the J end by 9 bases, with 18 bases between.

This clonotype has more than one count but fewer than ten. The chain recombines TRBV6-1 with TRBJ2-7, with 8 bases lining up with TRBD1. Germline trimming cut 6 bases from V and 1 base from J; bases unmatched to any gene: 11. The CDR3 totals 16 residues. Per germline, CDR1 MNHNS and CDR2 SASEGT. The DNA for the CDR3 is TGTGCCAGCAGCCCTCTCACTCGACAGGGGTCCTACGAGCAGTACTTC. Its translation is CASSPLTRQGSYEQYF.

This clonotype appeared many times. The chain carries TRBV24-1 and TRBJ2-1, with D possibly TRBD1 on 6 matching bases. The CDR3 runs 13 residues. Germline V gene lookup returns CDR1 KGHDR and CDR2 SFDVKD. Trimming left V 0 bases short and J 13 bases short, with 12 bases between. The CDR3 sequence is CATSDLGGPYQFF. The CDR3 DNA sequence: TGTGCCACCAGTGATTTGGGGGGCCCTTATCAGTTCTTC.

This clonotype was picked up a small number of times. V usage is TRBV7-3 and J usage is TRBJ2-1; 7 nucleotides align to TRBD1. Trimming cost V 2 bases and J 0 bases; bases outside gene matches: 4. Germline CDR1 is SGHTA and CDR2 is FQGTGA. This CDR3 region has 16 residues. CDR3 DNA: TGTGCCAGCAGCTTAGGGGCAGGGGGCTCCTACAATGAGCAGTTCTTC. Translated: CASSLGAGGSYNEQFF.

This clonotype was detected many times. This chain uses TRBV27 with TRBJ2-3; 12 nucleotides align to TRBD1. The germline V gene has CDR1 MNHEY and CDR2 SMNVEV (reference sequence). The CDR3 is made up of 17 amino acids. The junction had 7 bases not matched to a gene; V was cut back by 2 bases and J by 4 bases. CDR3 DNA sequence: TGTGCCAGCAGTTTAGGTTTGGGACAGGGGGCATCAGATACGCAGTATTTT. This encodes CASSLGLGQGASDTQYF.

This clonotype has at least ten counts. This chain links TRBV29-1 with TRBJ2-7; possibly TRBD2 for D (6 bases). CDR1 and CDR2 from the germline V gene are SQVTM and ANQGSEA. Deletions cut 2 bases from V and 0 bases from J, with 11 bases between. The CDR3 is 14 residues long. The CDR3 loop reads CSVERAGSSYEQYF. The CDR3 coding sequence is TGCAGCGTTGAAAGGGCGGGGAGCTCCTACGAGCAGTACTTC.

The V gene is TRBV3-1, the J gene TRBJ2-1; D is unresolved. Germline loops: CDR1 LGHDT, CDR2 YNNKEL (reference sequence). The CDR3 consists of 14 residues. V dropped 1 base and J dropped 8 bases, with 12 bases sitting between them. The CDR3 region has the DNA TGTGCCAGCAGCCAAGCAGCGTTTTTGGATGAGCAGTTCTTC. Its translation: CASSQAAFLDEQFF.

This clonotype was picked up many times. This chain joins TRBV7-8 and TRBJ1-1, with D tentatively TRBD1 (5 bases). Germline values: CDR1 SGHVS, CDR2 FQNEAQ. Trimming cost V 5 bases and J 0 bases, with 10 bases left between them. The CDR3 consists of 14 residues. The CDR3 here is CASSPSTVNTEAFF. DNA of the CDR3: TGTGCCAGCAGCCCTTCGACAGTGAACACTGAAGCTTTCTTT. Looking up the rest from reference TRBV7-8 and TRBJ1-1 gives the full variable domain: GAGVSQSPRYKVAKRGQDVALRCDPISGHVSLFWYQQALGQGPEFLTYFQNEAQLDKSGLPSDRFFAERPEGSVSTLKIQRTQQEDSAVYLCASSPSTVNTEAFFGQGTRLTVV.

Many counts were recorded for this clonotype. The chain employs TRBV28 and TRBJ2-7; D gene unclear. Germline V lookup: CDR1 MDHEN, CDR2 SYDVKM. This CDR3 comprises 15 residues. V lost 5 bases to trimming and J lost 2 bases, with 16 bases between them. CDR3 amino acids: CASSPLIGNTYEQYF. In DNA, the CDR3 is TGTGCCAGCAGTCCCCTGATAGGGAACACCTACGAGCAGTACTTC.